This entry is about one T cell receptor beta chain. The method was immunoSEQ multiplex PCR; TCRdb's version includes in-frame clones alone and lacks a portion of them. The table includes about 380,000 clones, 95% detected once. V shed 10 bases and J 8 bases; nucleotides not matched to a gene: 9. Germline loops: CDR1 MDHEN, CDR2 SYDVKM. This CDR3 has 14 amino acids. These data belong to a study of shared T cell receptors in the human thymus. The rearrangement uses TRBV28 and TRBJ2-1; 12 bases align to TRBD2. The TCR comes from a human donor. Material for sequencing was thymocytes. The CDR3 nucleotides read TGTGCCACTTCTAGCGGGAGGGCGAGGGATGAGCAGTTCTTC. The encoded protein is CATSSGRARDEQFF.